The source of this T cell receptor beta chain is a study of T-cell reconstitution after alpha-beta-depleted transplantation in children (dated by TCRdb to between 2015 and 2016). Notes on the research overall: T-cell immune reconstitution after TCRalphabeta/CD19-depleted allogeneic hematopoietic cell transplantation in children was quantitatively tracked in the study by means of TCR repertoire profiling.

Libraries were made using PCR. The instrument was an Illumina HiSeq 2500. TCR library preparation used molecular barcoding, with unique molecular identifiers applied to normalize quantification of the TCRbeta repertoire. TCRdb reprocessing: public reads trimmed at Q25 with fastp, clones called with MiXCR, in-frame beta chains kept. Each entry is one CDR3 protein sequence, shown with its most common DNA and genes. This sample is represented by about 690,000 distinct CDR3 sequences; approximately 16% of them were singletons. The biggest ten clones account for 1.1% of the sample. Counted from cysteine to phenylalanine, this CDR3 has 15 amino acids. Of all the DNA, just the CDR3 is kept, 45 bases in frame from base 1. Via the germline V gene, CDR1 is SGHTA and CDR2 FQGNSA. V loses 1 base of germline sequence and J loses 4 bases, and the interval between the two ends is 11 bases. With respect to this clonotype: The specificity of this receptor is unknown. It has no much larger one-base neighbor in the sample; base qualities were not kept.

This clonotype was sampled from a human donor who donated a stem cell graft to a child with acute myeloid leukemia. The sequenced sample was PBMCs from the stem cell graft donor, obtained from the stem cell graft. The chain couples TRBV7-2 to TRBJ1-5; no confident D gene assignment can be made. The CDR3: CASSLGGGPNQPQHF. DNA sequence: TGTGCCAGCAGCTTAGGAGGAGGGCCTAATCAGCCCCAGCATTTT.